This T cell receptor beta chain emerged from a study of cytomegalovirus exposure and HLA in healthy donors (TCRdb year 2017). Turning to the overall study: An earlier analysis of approximately 590 of the donors reported more than 250 Gb of sequence data and roughly 100 million unique TCR beta sequences from about 200 million T cells. A later genetic analysis took genome-wide SNP genotypes for about three fifths of the 666 donors and used that subset as a discovery cohort. The number of donors typed differed by locus, with 629-630 for A, B, C, DRB1 and DQB1, more than 500 for DQA1, under 610 for DPA1, and some 470 for DPB1. Roughly 5 DR-DQ haplotypes were treated as single units for association and clustering because of strong linkage in the cohort. All discovery cohort repertoires had been generated on a single sequencing platform. The study used immunosequencing to profile the T cell repertoires of around 600 subjects and linked those repertoires to cytomegalovirus serostatus. In the later analysis, no new phenotypic data were used to find candidate immune exposures; instead, reliance was placed on TCR beta sequences and their occurrence across donors. Among the roughly 400 genotyped donors, approximately 82% belonged to the genetic ancestry cluster associated with self-reported Caucasian donors. Among about 410 genotyped donors of the cohort, an average of around 220,000 unique TCR beta nucleotide sequences was sequenced per donor, of which approximately 18% were non-productive. To study patterns of TCR occurrence, a later analysis re-analyzed previously published TCR beta repertoires from 600 to 750 donors and added high-resolution HLA genotyping. The aim of the study was to test whether cataloging public T cell receptors could identify signatures of past pathogen exposure. HLA typing covered class I and class II loci at four-digit resolution. About 300 gigabases of sequencing data and approximately 85 million unique TCR sequences were included in an early release covering under 650 HLA-typed donors. Donor age, sex, ethnicity and CMV serostatus were compiled alongside the repertoire data. To predict cytomegalovirus infection status, the study combined high-throughput TCR immunosequencing, statistical association of individual TCRs with disease status, and machine learning. Besides the first cohort of more than 650 subjects, a separate validation cohort made up of 120 different subjects was used. An earlier analysis of around 540 of the donors applied high-throughput TCR beta sequencing to assess whether each TCR beta V gene segment acted as functional or pseudogenic. General conclusions and limits of the study: Because HLA typing was missing for some donors at each locus, association tests included only the typed subset. A further reported finding was that TCR beta sequences accurately predicted the HLA-A and HLA-B alleles for most subjects in the first cohort. In a later genetic analysis, fewer N-insertions in productive TCRs were reported among donors in an Asian-associated ancestry cluster than the roughly 640-donor mean. According to the authors, the approach could potentially be generalized to other disease states and immunological phenotypes. A later analysis found that TCR association rates varied across HLA loci, with DRB1 alleles showing the most associated TCRs and HLA-C alleles the fewest. In this cohort, only TCR beta chains were sequenced, and detectable features were limited by the absence of alpha or paired-chain data. Several of the top co-occurrence clusters appeared to be linked to parvovirus B19, influenza, CMV and Epstein-Barr virus, according to a later analysis. Some IMGT-functional V segments, including TRBV6-2 and TRBV6-3, could not be told apart with the 87-base-pair reads, so those segments were excluded. Most CMV-associated TCR beta chains appeared to be HLA-restricted in a later analysis, and the HLA associations seemed to be driven largely by CMV exposure. The classifier was reported to diagnose cytomegalovirus status with high specificity and sensitivity in both the original cohort and the validation cohort. Roughly uniform sequencing depth across donors was assumed in presence/absence analyses, although this assumption may not hold. Compared with equally common non-associated chains, HLA-associated TCR beta chains in a later analysis were more clonally expanded and had lower generation probabilities. A cluster of highly shared sequence variants was judged likely to be a technical artifact of the sequencing pipeline. Immune exposure information for the cohort was limited to CMV serostatus. The earlier analysis of about 600 of the donors excluded roughly 17 rarely observed V segments, including chromosome 9 orphons, because counts were too low. The study gave a list of about 160 TCR beta chains associated with cytomegalovirus. V-gene and J-gene trimming of TCR beta chains was associated with a missense DCLRE1C variant in a later genetic analysis, and the association was replicated in an independent cohort. A few of the identified cytomegalovirus-associated TCR beta chains were confirmed in vitro to be specific for cytomegalovirus antigens. Linkage disequilibrium might explain the correlated functional status among segregating V segments, but an unknown experimental factor could not be excluded. Assigning TCR associations to individual alleles was difficult when HLA alleles, especially DR and DQ, strongly co-occurred. Specific HLA alleles were associated with 16,951 TCR beta sequences at a false discovery rate of 0.05 in a later analysis. An earlier analysis of some 590 of the donors showed that most TCR beta V segments appeared in productive rearrangements either about 87% or about 30% of the time, which broadly matched IMGT annotations. While some public TCRs were present in many individuals, most TCR sequences turned up only very rarely across donors.

V is cut back by 4 bases and J by 5 bases, with 1 base in the junction unmatched. The germline V gene sets CDR1 to SGHVS and CDR2 to FNYEAQ. The CDR3 spans 13 residues, from the cysteine through the phenylalanine. Of all the DNA, just the CDR3 is kept, 39 bases in frame from base 1. The cohort consisted of some 670 healthy bone marrow donors. Cohort members were all nominally healthy when sampled, although unrecorded immune exposures were likely present. The donor tested CMV seronegative and was one of the 352 seronegative cohort members. A peripheral blood sample was collected from each donor, and TCR beta sequencing was performed on peripheral blood mononuclear cells. The Qiagen DNeasy Blood Extraction Kit was used to extract genomic DNA from the blood cell samples. Concerning this clone: Its recognized antigen is unknown. Base-call qualities are not available, and no considerably larger clone is one nucleotide away.

The protocol used for the library was the immunoSEQ multiplex PCR assay. A mixture of 60 forward primers for TCR Vbeta segments and 13 reverse primers for TCR Jbeta segments was used in the multiplex PCR. A multiplex PCR assay on genomic DNA amplified the CDR3 region of rearranged TCR beta genes. On the Illumina HiSeq System, the amplified TCR beta libraries were sequenced as 87-base-pair reads. In the original analysis: In a later analysis, 80 million or so unique TCR beta chains were counted across the approximately 640 repertoires, and around 11 million of these chains were shared by at least two donors. Raw reads were error-corrected and collapsed into unique sequences by a nearest-neighbor algorithm in which closely related sequences were merged to remove PCR and sequencing errors. To assign V, D and J gene segments, CDR3 sequences were aligned to IMGT reference sequences. For a sequence to be retained, a match of at least six nucleotides to both a V gene segment and a J gene segment was required. Rearrangements were classified as productive when the CDR3 lacked stop codons and remained in frame with V and J, and all other rearrangements were classified as non-productive. Following IMGT convention, CDR3 was defined as the stretch from the second conserved V-encoded cysteine up to the conserved J-encoded phenylalanine. The earlier analysis of 450 to 750 of the donors excluded any sequence lacking an unambiguous match to a single V gene segment. In an earlier analysis of a few hundred of the donors, a V segment was called functional when productive rearrangements were above 56.7%, and segregating when the standard deviation between donors exceeded 5%. To diagnose cytomegalovirus status from the catalog of TCR beta chain sequences, a statistical classification framework was built. A later analysis assigned V and J genes by comparing TCR nucleotide sequences with IMGT/GENE-DB human TR gene sequences. In a later analysis, CDR3 sequences and most-parsimonious VDJ recombination scenarios were assigned using the TCRdist pipeline. In a later analysis, each TCR beta chain was defined by its CDR3 amino acid sequence together with its V-gene family, and reads without a unique V-gene family were excluded. A later analysis removed over 500 highly shared, low-generation-probability nucleotide sequences to deal with suspected cross-contamination and a sequencing artifact. In a later analysis, a clonal expansion index for each public chain was calculated from normalized within-repertoire ranks of inferred template counts. In a later analysis, generation probabilities were computed with a VDJ recombination model fitted to out-of-frame rearrangements, and the resulting probabilities were checked against IGoR. A later analysis scored TCR-TCR, TCR-HLA and TCR-CMV co-occurrence with hypergeometric tests, applying a repertoire-size bias correction to TCR pairs. In a later analysis, false discovery rates were estimated by permuting HLA or CMV assignments 20 times. In a later analysis, co-occurring TCRs were grouped with DBSCAN, and TCRdist sequence similarity was added when clustering was performed within HLA-allele-positive subsets. Co-occurrence clustering excluded repertoires with fewer than 30,000 or more than 120,000 public chains, plus five with anomalous nucleotide sharing. TCRdb re-hosts the immuneACCESS table, in-frame sequences only. Its copies lack some clones; in the studies checked, an unresolved V gene accounts for under half of them, and the cause for the rest is not known. For V, J and clone size, that table is used; D and trimming come from the DNA. In all, the sample holds 150,000 to 250,000 clones, and approximately 83% of those were seen once. 0.075% to 0.1% of the sample comes from the top ten.

The clonotype was recovered from a boy younger than 10 in good health and CMV-seronegative. Sequencing was done on a sample of PBMCs. The sequence is built from TRBV7-6 and TRBJ2-7; 11 bases in the middle match TRBD1. The CDR3 region has the sequence CASSSGQGDEQYF. Read as DNA, the sequence is TGTGCCAGCAGCTCGGGACAGGGGGACGAGCAGTACTTC. The reference TRBV7-6 and TRBJ2-7 proteins fill in what lies around the CDR3, so the full variable domain reads GAGVSQSPRYKVTKRGQDVALRCDPISGHVSLYWYRQALGQGPEFLTYFNYEAQQDKSGLPNDRFSAERPEGSISTLTIQRTEQRDSAMYRCASSSGQGDEQYFGPGTRLTVT.